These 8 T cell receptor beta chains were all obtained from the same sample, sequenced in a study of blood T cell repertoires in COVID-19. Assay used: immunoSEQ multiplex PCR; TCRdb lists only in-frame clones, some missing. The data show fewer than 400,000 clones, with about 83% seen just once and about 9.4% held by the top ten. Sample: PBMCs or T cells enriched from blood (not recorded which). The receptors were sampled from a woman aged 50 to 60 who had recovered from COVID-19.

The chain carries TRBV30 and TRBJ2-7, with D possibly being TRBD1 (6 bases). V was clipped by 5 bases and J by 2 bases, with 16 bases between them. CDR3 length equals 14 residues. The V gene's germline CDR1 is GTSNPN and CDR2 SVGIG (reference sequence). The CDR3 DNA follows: TGTGCCTGGGCCCTGGCAGGGGTTCCCTACGAGCAGTACTTC. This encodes CAWALAGVPYEQYF.

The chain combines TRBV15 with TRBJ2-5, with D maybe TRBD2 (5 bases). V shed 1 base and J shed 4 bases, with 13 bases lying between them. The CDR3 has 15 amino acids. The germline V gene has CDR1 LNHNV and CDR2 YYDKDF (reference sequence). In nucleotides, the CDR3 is TGTGCCACCAGCAGAGGCCGCTTCGGAGGAGAGACCCAGTACTTC. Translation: CATSRGRFGGETQYF.

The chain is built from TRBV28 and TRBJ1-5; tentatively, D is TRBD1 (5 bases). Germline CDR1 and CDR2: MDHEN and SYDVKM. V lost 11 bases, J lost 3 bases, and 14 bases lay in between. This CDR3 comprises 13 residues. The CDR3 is CASSRANNQPQHF. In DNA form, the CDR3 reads TGTGCCTCTTCCAGGGCAAACAATCAGCCCCAGCATTTT.

CDR3 in amino acids: CASRVDPGGIADEQFF. The CDR3 nucleotides are TGCGCCAGTAGGGTTGATCCGGGGGGCATAGCCGATGAGCAGTTCTTC. This chain uses TRBV5-1 with TRBJ2-1, with a possible D match to TRBD2 (7 bases). Germline-derived CDR1 and CDR2 are SGHRS and YFSETQ. The V end was cut by 8 bases, the J end by 8 bases, with 26 bases between. This CDR3 spans 16 amino acids.

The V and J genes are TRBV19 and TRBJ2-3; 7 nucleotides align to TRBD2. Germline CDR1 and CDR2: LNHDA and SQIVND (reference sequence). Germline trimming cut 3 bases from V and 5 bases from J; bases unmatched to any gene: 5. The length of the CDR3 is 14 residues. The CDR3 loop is CASSILLAKDTQYF. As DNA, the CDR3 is TGTGCCAGTAGTATTTTACTAGCGAAAGATACGCAGTATTTT.

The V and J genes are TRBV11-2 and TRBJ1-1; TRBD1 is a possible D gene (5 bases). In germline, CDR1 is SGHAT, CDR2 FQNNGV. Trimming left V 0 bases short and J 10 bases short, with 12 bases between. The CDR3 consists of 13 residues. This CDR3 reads CASSLDQGRGAFF. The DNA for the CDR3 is TGTGCCAGCAGCTTAGATCAGGGCCGAGGAGCTTTCTTT.

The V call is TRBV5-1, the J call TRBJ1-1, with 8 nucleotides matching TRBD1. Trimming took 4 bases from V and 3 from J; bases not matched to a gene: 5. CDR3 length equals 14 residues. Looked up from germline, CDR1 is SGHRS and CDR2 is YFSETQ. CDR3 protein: CASSGGTGDTEAFF. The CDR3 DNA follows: TGCGCCAGCAGCGGGGGGACAGGTGACACTGAAGCTTTCTTT.

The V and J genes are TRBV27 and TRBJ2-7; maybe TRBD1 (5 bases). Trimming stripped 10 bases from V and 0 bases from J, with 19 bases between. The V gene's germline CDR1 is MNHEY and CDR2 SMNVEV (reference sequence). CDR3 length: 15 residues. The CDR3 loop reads CATAEFQGRSYEQYF. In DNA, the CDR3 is TGTGCCACCGCCGAGTTTCAGGGCCGCTCCTACGAGCAGTACTTC.